The 31 T cell receptor beta chains below all came from one sample that was sequenced in a study of blood T cells in healthy people across ages. Then a second PCR, running roughly 7 to 11 cycles, was carried out with a sample-barcoded 5' primer and a J-beta primer mix. TCRdb re-analysed the 5' RACE reads in MiXCR, keeping a single row per CDR3 protein. The table lists hundreds of thousands of distinct CDR3 sequences, more than 40% of them singletons. The source material was blood. The receptor set was obtained from a man aged 55-75 years in good health.

J is TRBJ2-5 and V is TRBV12-3 or TRBV12-4, with 9 bases lining up with TRBD2. The V gene end was trimmed by 4 bases and the J gene end by 0 bases; junction bases not matched to a gene: 3. This CDR3 has 15 residues. The CDR3 reads CASSWASGNQETQYF. The CDR3 nucleotides are TGTGCCAGCAGTTGGGCTAGCGGGAACCAAGAGACCCAGTACTTC.

This clonotype was seen a few times. The chain recombines TRBV10-3 with TRBJ1-1; TRBD1 agrees at 7 bases. CDR1 and CDR2 (germline): ENHRY, SYGVKD. With 3 bases clipped from V and 4 bases from J, the junction kept 2 bases outside the gene matches. CDR3 length: 13 amino acids. The CDR3 region has the DNA TGTGCCATCAGTGATCCAGGGGGCACTGAAGCTTTCTTT. This sequence encodes CAISDPGGTEAFF.

The chain uses TRBV12-3 or TRBV12-4 and TRBJ2-1, with D perhaps matching TRBD1 (6 bases). Trimming took off 3 bases at V and 8 bases at J, with 14 bases between the two ends. The CDR3 is 14 residues long. The DNA for the CDR3 is TGTGCCAGCAGTTTTGACAGGTTTTTTTATGAGCAGTTCTTC. It codes for CASSFDRFFYEQFF.

This chain joins TRBV20-1 and TRBJ2-3, with TRBD2 identical over 7 bases. Trimming at V came to 7 bases and at J to 2 bases, leaving 9 bases not matched to a gene. This CDR3 has 14 amino acids. The germline gives CDR1 DFQATT, CDR2 SNEGSKA (reference sequence). The CDR3 nucleotides are TGCAGTGGGACTAGAATGGGAACCACAGATACGCAGTATTTT. Encoded protein: CSGTRMGTTDTQYF.

The chain has TRBV6-2 or TRBV6-3 and TRBJ1-1, with D possibly being TRBD1 (6 bases). This CDR3 region has 14 residues. The V and J ends lost 5 bases and 5 bases respectively, with 15 bases between them. The germline V gene encodes CDR1 MNHEY and CDR2 SVGEGT. In nucleotides, the CDR3 is TGTGCCAGCAGTCTTAAGGGGGGGGGGACTGAAGCTTTCTTT. Protein: CASSLKGGGTEAFF.

A remark on this clonotype: One junction end does not reproduce the germline sequence, and a read error may be involved. The genes are TRBV6-1 and TRBJ2-5, with 8 bases aligning to TRBD1. CDR3 size: 14 residues. Germline CDR1 reads MNHNS; CDR2 reads SASEGT. The DNA for the CDR3 is TGTGCCAGCAGCGAAGACAGGGGAGTGGAGACCCAGTACTTC. Protein product: CASSEDRGVETQYF.

This chain links TRBV12-3 or TRBV12-4 with TRBJ2-3; D is unresolved. The germline V and J ends were trimmed by 6 bases and 4 bases, with 17 bases remaining between them. This CDR3 is 15 amino acids long. The CDR3 sequence: CASRRPDTSADTQYF. CDR3 bases: TGTGCCAGCAGACGCCCTGATACCTCCGCAGATACGCAGTATTTT.

The rearrangement joins TRBV12-3 or TRBV12-4 to TRBJ1-5; no firm D call. This CDR3 region has 14 residues. With 2 bases removed from V and 11 bases from J, the gap between germline ends came to 16 bases. The CDR3 here is CASSLRTPGRAQHF. CDR3 in DNA: TGTGCCAGCAGTTTACGAACGCCGGGAAGGGCCCAGCATTTT.

The chain employs TRBV5-1 and TRBJ2-3; D may be TRBD1 (6 bases). The CDR3 is 15 residues long. V lost 0 bases, J lost 6 bases, and 14 bases lay in between. Germline V gene lookup returns CDR1 SGHRS and CDR2 YFSETQ. The CDR3 DNA follows: TGCGCCAGCAGCTTGGAGACAGGCGGCGTGGATACGCAGTATTTT. Translation gives CASSLETGGVDTQYF.

The rearrangement links TRBV20-1 to TRBJ2-7; D remains unclear. CDR3 size: 14 residues. Germline V CDR1 and CDR2: DFQATT, SNEGSKA (reference sequence). V was clipped by 1 base and J by 7 bases, with 17 bases between them. CDR3 loop: CSARVGSNPPEQYF. The CDR3, as DNA: TGCAGTGCTAGAGTGGGTAGTAACCCTCCGGAGCAGTACTTC.

The chain uses TRBV18 and TRBJ2-1, with D perhaps TRBD2 (6 bases). Germline V lookup: CDR1 KGHSH, CDR2 LQKENI. The CDR3 consists of 13 residues. V lost 2 bases and J 8 bases, leaving 10 bases between the germline ends. CDR3 amino acids: CASSPLGEDEQFF. In nucleotides, the CDR3 is TGTGCCAGCTCACCATTAGGGGAGGATGAGCAGTTCTTC.

This clonotype was seen repeatedly, ten times or more. The chain uses TRBV4-3 and TRBJ1-6; D is perhaps TRBD1 (5 bases). CDR3 length: 16 amino acids. In germline, CDR1 is LGHNA, CDR2 YSLEER. V was pared by 0 bases and J by 10 bases, with 16 bases between. CDR3 nucleotides: TGCGCCAGCAGCCAAGATCAGCCGGGGACCGGATCACCCCTCCACTTT. It specifies CASSQDQPGTGSPLHF.

In this sample, this clonotype turned up once. The junction departs from germline at one end; a sequencing error may be responsible. The rearrangement joins TRBV4-3 to TRBJ2-1, with D unresolved. This CDR3 contains 16 residues. Germline assignment: CDR1 LGHNA and CDR2 YSLEER. This CDR3 is CASSQDRRRSYDEQFF. Here the CDR3 DNA reads TGCGCCAGCAGCCAAGATCGGCGGCGGTCCTACGATGAGCAGTTCTTC.

This clonotype has a handful of counts. The rearrangement links TRBV6-5 to TRBJ1-2, with TRBD1 matching over 9 bases. Germline V CDR1 and CDR2: MNHEY, SVGAGI. This CDR3 is built from 13 residues. J was trimmed by 7 bases and V by 5 bases; bases with no gene match: 5. In nucleotides, the CDR3 is TGTGCCAGCAGTGGCTGGGACAGGGTTGGCTACACCTTC. This sequence encodes CASSGWDRVGYTF.

The CDR3, as DNA: TGCAGTGCTAGAGATCTTCGGACAGGCATCTCTGGGGCCAACGTCCTGACTTTC. Its translation is CSARDLRTGISGANVLTF. The rearrangement links TRBV20-1 to TRBJ2-6; 7 positions agree with TRBD1. V trimming: 0 bases; J trimming: 0 bases; junction bases outside the gene matches: 8. This CDR3 spans 18 amino acids. Per germline, CDR1 DFQATT and CDR2 SNEGSKA (reference sequence).

The chain has TRBV11-2 and TRBJ1-2, with D perhaps matching TRBD1 (5 bases). V lost 5 bases to trimming and J lost 8 bases, with 15 bases between them. Germline V gene lookup returns CDR1 SGHAT and CDR2 FQNNGV. This CDR3 region has 13 residues. The DNA of the CDR3 is TGTGCCAGCAGCGTAGGAGGGGCCGGGGGCTACACCTTC. Its translation is CASSVGGAGGYTF. Looking up the rest from reference TRBV11-2 and TRBJ1-2 gives the full variable domain: EAGVAQSPRYKIIEKRQSVAFWCNPISGHATLYWYQQILGQGPKLLIQFQNNGVVDDSQLPKDRFSAERLKGVDSTLKIQPAKLEDSAVYLCASSVGGAGGYTFGSGTRLTVV.

The CDR3 protein is CASSFTGTGANVLTF. As DNA, the CDR3 is TGCGCCAGCAGCTTCACAGGGACTGGGGCCAACGTCCTGACTTTC. The chain recombines TRBV5-1 with TRBJ2-6, with D perhaps matching TRBD1 (6 bases). Trimming removed 2 bases at V and 2 bases at J, with 8 bases between. Germline CDR1 is SGHRS and CDR2 is YFSETQ. The CDR3 is 15 residues long.

The rearrangement joins TRBV4-1 to TRBJ2-1; TRBD2 matches at 8 bases. TRBJ2-7 explains the end of the DNA better; the J call may be wrong. The CDR3 extends over 16 amino acids. Germline-derived CDR1 and CDR2 are MGHRA and YSYEKL. In DNA form, the CDR3 reads TGCGCCAGCAGCCAAGTTAGGACTAGCTCCTACAATGAGCAGTACTTC. This gives the protein CASSQVRTSSYNEQYF.

V gene TRBV12-3 or TRBV12-4 combines with J gene TRBJ2-3; D is unresolved. Trimming took 6 bases from V and 2 from J, leaving 9 bases between them. This CDR3 spans 13 amino acids. This CDR3 reads CASSIFNTDTQYF. The DNA for the CDR3 is TGTGCCAGCAGCATTTTCAACACAGATACGCAGTATTTT.

The chain couples TRBV9 to TRBJ2-7, with 11 bases identical to TRBD1. The CDR3 loop spans 15 amino acids. Germline V gene lookup returns CDR1 SGDLS and CDR2 YYNGEE. After removal of 3 bases from V and 4 bases from J, the junction contained 6 bases not matched to a gene. CDR3 in DNA: TGTGCCAGCAGCGCCGGACAGGGGGCCCCATACGAGCAGTACTTC. Protein: CASSAGQGAPYEQYF.

This clonotype was picked up a small number of times. This rearrangement joins TRBV10-2 to TRBJ2-5, with a tentative D call TRBD2 (7 bases). The CDR3 loop spans 12 amino acids. With 11 bases removed from V and 0 bases from J, the gap between germline ends came to 10 bases. Germline CDR1 and CDR2: WSHSY and SAAADI. In DNA form, the CDR3 reads TGCGCCGGGGGGGCGGACCAAGAGACCCAGTACTTC. Protein product: CAGGADQETQYF.

V and J are TRBV6-5 and TRBJ1-3; a possible D gene is TRBD1 (6 bases). V gave up 0 bases and J gave up 4 bases, with 10 bases separating them. Germline V gene data show CDR1 as MNHEY and CDR2 as SVGAGI. The CDR3 contains 15 residues. The CDR3 loop reads CASSYSKGEGNTIYF. CDR3 nucleotides: TGTGCCAGCAGTTACTCCAAGGGGGAGGGAAACACCATATATTTT.

This clonotype was recorded a few times. The V gene is TRBV25-1, the J gene TRBJ2-6; D not certain. Trimming took 3 bases from V and 0 from J, leaving 6 bases between them. Germline assignment: CDR1 MGHDK and CDR2 SYGVNS. The CDR3 extends over 15 amino acids. The CDR3 protein is CASSDRLSGANVLTF. DNA for the CDR3: TGTGCCAGCAGTGATCGCCTCTCTGGGGCCAACGTCCTGACTTTC.

The table lists this clonotype with a few counts. The chain uses TRBV20-1 and TRBJ2-7; the D gene is possibly TRBD1 (5 bases). Germline CDR1 reads DFQATT; CDR2 reads SNEGSKA (reference sequence). Deletions cut 5 bases from V and 3 bases from J, with 14 bases between. The CDR3 spans 13 residues. The CDR3 sequence: CSAPLGRDYEQYF. The CDR3, as DNA: TGCAGTGCTCCCCTGGGCAGGGACTACGAGCAGTACTTC.

On this clonotype itself: A much larger clone lies a single base off, so this may be a read error. J is TRBJ2-7 and V is TRBV6-2 or TRBV6-3; 7 nucleotides line up with TRBD1. The germline V gene has CDR1 MNHEY and CDR2 SVGEGT. The CDR3 spans 14 residues. The trim removed 6 bases at V and 2 bases at J, leaving 7 bases unmatched. CDR3 region: CASSDRVATYEQYF. The DNA of the CDR3 is TGTGCCAGCAGCGACAGGGTTGCCACCTACGAGCAGTACTTC.

There are a few counts of this clonotype. This chain links TRBV5-6 with TRBJ2-5, with 10 bases matching TRBD1. The junction had 7 bases not matched to a gene; V was cut back by 9 bases and J by 2 bases. The CDR3 runs to 14 residues. Germline lookup yields CDR1 SGHDT and CDR2 YYEEEE. The DNA of the CDR3 is TGTGCCATGACCCGGGACAGGGGACAAGAGACCCAGTACTTC. Encoded protein: CAMTRDRGQETQYF.

V is TRBV20-1 and J is TRBJ1-2, with D possibly matching TRBD1 (6 bases). In germline, CDR1 is DFQATT, CDR2 SNEGSKA (reference sequence). The CDR3 covers 13 residues. Trimming took 5 bases from V and 4 from J, leaving 14 bases between them. CDR3 region: CSAGGRIVYGYTF. CDR3 bases: TGCAGTGCTGGGGGCAGGATCGTCTATGGCTACACCTTC.

This clonotype has more than one count but fewer than ten. This rearrangement joins TRBV6-1 to TRBJ2-1; D is ambiguous. The J call may be mistaken, given a closer DNA end match to TRBJ2-7. Germline CDR1 reads MNHNS; CDR2 reads SASEGT. CDR3 size: 12 residues. The CDR3 region is CASSEGYNEQYF. For the CDR3, the DNA is TGTGCCAGCAGTGAAGGTTACAATGAGCAGTACTTC.

CDR3 in DNA: TGTGCCAGCACCCAGCCAGCTAACTATGGCTACACCTTC. Its translation is CASTQPANYGYTF. J is TRBJ1-2 and V is TRBV6-2 or TRBV6-3; D is ambiguous. V lost 7 bases, J lost 0 bases, and 9 bases lay in between. CDR1 MNHEY and CDR2 SVGEGT come from the germline V gene. The length of the CDR3 is 13 residues.

This sequence joins TRBV7-2 and TRBJ2-5, with 9 bases matching TRBD2. CDR1 SGHTA and CDR2 FQGNSA come from the germline V gene. The CDR3 contains 14 residues. V was pared by 0 bases and J by 5 bases, with 1 base of the junction left unmatched. The CDR3 loop reads CASSLATSGETQYF. The CDR3 coding sequence is TGTGCCAGCAGCTTAGCTACTAGCGGGGAGACCCAGTACTTC.

The V call is TRBV20-1, the J call TRBJ1-1; D remains ambiguous. The V end was cut by 6 bases, the J end by 6 bases, with 14 bases between. Germline values: CDR1 DFQATT, CDR2 SNEGSKA (reference sequence). The CDR3 runs to 12 residues. For the CDR3, the DNA is TGCAGTGCCATGGTTAGACTCGCTGAAGCTTTCTTT. Amino acid sequence: CSAMVRLAEAFF.